Reported below is one T cell receptor (beta chain). These data originate in a study of T cells in Graves' hyperthyroidism and ophthalmopathy. RNA transcripts were the template for amplifying TCR beta CDR3 regions. First-round RT-PCR with HTBI primers amplified the TCR CDR3 region. TCRdb fed the multiplex PCR reads into MiXCR, producing one record per CDR3 protein. The profile shows 450,000 to 700,000 distinct CDR3 sequences, about 43% of them singletons. The sequence was collected from a woman under 30 with Graves' hyperthyroidism. The source material was peripheral blood or thyroid tissue (not recorded which).

DNA of the CDR3: TGTGCCAGCGAGAAGCGGGAGGGAAACACCATATATTTT. Translation gives CASEKREGNTIYF. The rearrangement uses TRBV2 and TRBJ1-3, with unresolved D. Germline V gives CDR1 SNHLY, CDR2 FYNNEI. The CDR3 sequence is 13 residues long. Trimming removed 8 bases from V and 4 bases from J, with 12 bases in between.